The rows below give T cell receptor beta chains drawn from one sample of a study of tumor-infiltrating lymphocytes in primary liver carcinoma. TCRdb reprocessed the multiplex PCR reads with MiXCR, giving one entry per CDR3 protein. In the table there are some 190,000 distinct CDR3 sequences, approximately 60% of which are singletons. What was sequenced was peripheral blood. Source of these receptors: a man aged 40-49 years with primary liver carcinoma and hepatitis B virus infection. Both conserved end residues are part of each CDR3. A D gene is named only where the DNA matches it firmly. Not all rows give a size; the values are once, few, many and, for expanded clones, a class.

DNA: TGTGCCAGCAGACGGACAGAGTCGGTAACCGAGGAGCTGTTTTTT
CDR3: CASRRTESVTEELFF
V: TRBV14
size: -
D: -
J: TRBJ2-2

DNA: TGTGCCAGCAGTTTAGCACACTGCTTGAACTATGGCTACACCTTC
CDR3: CASSLAHCLNYGYTF
V: TRBV28
size: -
D: -
J: TRBJ1-2

DNA: TGTGCCAGCAGCATAGGCAGCGGGGGCTTCCCGTACGAGCAGTACTTC
CDR3: CASSIGSGGFPYEQYF
V: TRBV11-2
size: -
D: TRBD2
J: TRBJ2-7

DNA: TGCGCCAGCAGCCAATGCACAGATACGCAGTATTTT
CDR3: CASSQCTDTQYF
V: TRBV5-1
size: -
D: -
J: TRBJ2-3

DNA: TGCGTCAGCAGCTTAGGGGGCAGCCTCAATGAGCAGTTCTTC
CDR3: CVSSLGGSLNEQFF
V: TRBV11-2
size: -
D: TRBD1
J: TRBJ2-1

DNA: TGCATCTCGACCGACACCGGGGAGCTGTTTTTT
CDR3: CISTDTGELFF
V: TRBV29-1
size: -
D: -
J: TRBJ2-2

DNA: TGTGCCAGCAGTCCTGGCGTAACCTATAATTCACCCCTCCACTTT
CDR3: CASSPGVTYNSPLHF
V: TRBV28
size: -
D: -
J: TRBJ1-6

DNA: TGCAGCGTCCCGGCACAGACGTACAATGAGCAGTTCTTC
CDR3: CSVPAQTYNEQFF
V: TRBV29-1
size: many
D: -
J: TRBJ2-1

DNA: TGTGCCAGCAGCTCTTGGACTTCGCCAAGCACAGATACGCAGTATTTT
CDR3: CASSSWTSPSTDTQYF
V: TRBV11-2
size: -
D: -
J: TRBJ2-3

DNA: TGCGCCAGCAGCCAAGATACGGGATGGACTAGCGACTCCTACGAGCAGTACTTC
CDR3: CASSQDTGWTSDSYEQYF
V: TRBV4-1
size: -
D: TRBD2
J: TRBJ2-7

DNA: TGTGCCAGCAGATTAACCAGGGGGAACACCGGGGAGCTGTTTTTT
CDR3: CASRLTRGNTGELFF
V: TRBV7-8
size: -
D: -
J: TRBJ2-2

DNA: TGTGCCAGCAGCGGGGGGAGGACTAGAGGCGATACGCAGTATTTT
CDR3: CASSGGRTRGDTQYF
V: TRBV7-9
size: -
D: TRBD2
J: TRBJ2-3

DNA: TGTGCCAGCAGCTCGGATATCGGAGCCATGGGTGAGCAGTTCTTC
CDR3: CASSSDIGAMGEQFF
V: TRBV11-2
size: -
D: -
J: TRBJ2-1

DNA: TGCAGCGTTGCTGGCGACCATGACTATGGCTACACCTTC
CDR3: CSVAGDHDYGYTF
V: TRBV29-1
size: -
D: -
J: TRBJ1-2

DNA: TGCGCCAGCAGCCCCAGGAGCTCCTACGGGCAGTACTTC
CDR3: CASSPRSSYGQYF
V: TRBV4-1
size: once
D: -
J: TRBJ2-7

DNA: TGTGCCAGCAGTTTATCGGAGGCGGCGGGTGGCTACACCTTC
CDR3: CASSLSEAAGGYTF
V: TRBV28
size: -
D: -
J: TRBJ1-2

DNA: TGTGCCAGCAGTTACTTGGGGATGGAGACCCAGTACTTC
CDR3: CASSYLGMETQYF
V: TRBV6-6
size: few
D: -
J: TRBJ2-5

DNA: TGTGTCAGCAGCCATCCGGGACTACCTTTTAACTCCTACGAGCAGTACTTC
CDR3: CVSSHPGLPFNSYEQYF
V: TRBV11-2
size: once
D: TRBD2
J: TRBJ2-7

DNA: TGTGCCAGCAGAACCCAAGGCACAGATACGCGGTATTTT
CDR3: CASRTQGTDTRYF
V: TRBV6-5
size: -
D: -
J: TRBJ2-3

DNA: TGCAGCGTTGAATTACGCGCCGAGGATGAGCAGTTCTTC
CDR3: CSVELRAEDEQFF
V: TRBV29-1
size: -
D: -
J: TRBJ2-1

DNA: TGTGCCAGCATTTACCTCGCAAGGGACAGGGATTACGAGCAGTACTTC
CDR3: CASIYLARDRDYEQYF
V: TRBV6-6
size: -
D: TRBD1
J: TRBJ2-7

DNA: TGTGCTGGCAGCTCCGGGGTCGGGCCGTCCTACGAGCAGTACTTC
CDR3: CAGSSGVGPSYEQYF
V: TRBV11-2
size: once
D: -
J: TRBJ2-7

DNA: TGTGCCAGCAGTGTTGACAGGGGGCGAGGTACGCAGTATTTT
CDR3: CASSVDRGRGTQYF
V: TRBV6-1
size: -
D: TRBD1
J: TRBJ2-3

DNA: TGCGCCAGCAGCCCCGGGAACACCTACACTGAAGCTTTCTTT
CDR3: CASSPGNTYTEAFF
V: TRBV5-1
size: -
D: -
J: TRBJ1-1

DNA: TGTGCCAGCAGTGAAAGTCTACCGACGCAGTATTTT
CDR3: CASSESLPTQYF
V: TRBV2
size: -
D: -
J: TRBJ2-3

DNA: TGTGCCAGCAGCTTAGCATTCGGGACACGGCAAGAAAAACTGTTTTTT
CDR3: CASSLAFGTRQEKLFF
V: TRBV7-9
size: -
D: -
J: TRBJ1-4

DNA: TGCGCCAGTCAATCATACACCGGGGAGCTGTTTTTT
CDR3: CASQSYTGELFF
V: TRBV10-1
size: -
D: -
J: TRBJ2-2

DNA: TGTGCCTGCAGCCCCCTGCGCCGGGACAGCACCTACGAGCAGAACTTC
CDR3: CACSPLRRDSTYEQNF
V: TRBV11-2
size: -
D: TRBD1
J: TRBJ2-7

DNA: TGCGCCAGCAGCCGAAGAACCCTAAGCGGGAGTGATAATGAGCAGTTCTTC
CDR3: CASSRRTLSGSDNEQFF
V: TRBV4-1
size: -
D: TRBD2
J: TRBJ2-1

DNA: TGTGCCAGCAGCCAAGGGGCCAGCAGGTTCTACGAGCAGTACTTC
CDR3: CASSQGASRFYEQYF
V: TRBV14
size: few
D: -
J: TRBJ2-7

DNA: TGCGCCAGCAGGTCAATAGTTGCACAGGTGAACGGAGATACGCAGTATTTT
CDR3: CASRSIVAQVNGDTQYF
V: TRBV5-1
size: -
D: -
J: TRBJ2-3

DNA: TGCAGCGTCTCTCGACTAGCGGGAGGGACTCCCGATACGCAGTATTTT
CDR3: CSVSRLAGGTPDTQYF
V: TRBV29-1
size: few
D: TRBD2
J: TRBJ2-3

DNA: TGCGCCAGCAGTGAAGGATGGGGAGGAAACACCATATATTTT
CDR3: CASSEGWGGNTIYF
V: TRBV10-2
size: few
D: -
J: TRBJ1-3

DNA: TGCAGCGTTGCACAGATCCTCAATCAGCCCCAGCATTTT
CDR3: CSVAQILNQPQHF
V: TRBV29-1
size: -
D: -
J: TRBJ1-5

DNA: TGTGCCAGCCCTAGTTACAGCAGCTCCTACGAGCAGTACTTC
CDR3: CASPSYSSSYEQYF
V: TRBV11-2
size: -
D: -
J: TRBJ2-7

DNA: TGCAGCGCCAAGGTGACAGATAATTCACCCCTCCACTTT
CDR3: CSAKVTDNSPLHF
V: TRBV29-1
size: many
D: -
J: TRBJ1-6

DNA: TGCAGCGTTCGGGACAGGGAGGATTCAGATACGCAGTATTTT
CDR3: CSVRDREDSDTQYF
V: TRBV29-1
size: many
D: TRBD1
J: TRBJ2-3

DNA: TGTGCCAGCAGTAGGAGCCAGTTCTGGTACTTT
CDR3: CASSRSQFWYF
V: TRBV6-5
size: -
D: -
J: TRBJ2-5

DNA: TGTGCCAGCAGCGCCGTCGGCGGGAGGAACACCGGGGAGCTGTTTTTT
CDR3: CASSAVGGRNTGELFF
V: TRBV7-9
size: few
D: TRBD2
J: TRBJ2-2

DNA: TGTGCCAGCAGTTTACGGGGGAATGGGCAGTTCTTC
CDR3: CASSLRGNGQFF
V: TRBV12-3/TRBV12-4
size: -
D: -
J: TRBJ2-1

DNA: TGTGCCAGCACCCCCCCGGGGGCTGAGGCTTTCTTT
CDR3: CASTPPGAEAFF
V: TRBV28
size: -
D: -
J: TRBJ1-1

DNA: TGTGCCTGGAACGGGGGGGGAACTGAAGCTTTCTTT
CDR3: CAWNGGGTEAFF
V: TRBV30
size: -
D: -
J: TRBJ1-1

DNA: TGTGCCAGCAGCTTCCTCCCGGGGGCTTTCCTTACCTACAATGAGCAGTTCTTC
CDR3: CASSFLPGAFLTYNEQFF
V: TRBV5-6
size: -
D: -
J: TRBJ2-1

DNA: TGTGCCAGCAGCCAAGGCCCCTCTCGGGCCTGTGACACCGAAGCTTTCTTT
CDR3: CASSQGPSRACDTEAFF
V: TRBV4-2
size: -
D: -
J: TRBJ1-1

DNA: TGCGCCAGCAGCCAAGGCACAGACTATTTCTTT
CDR3: CASSQGTDYFF
V: TRBV4-1
size: few
D: -
J: TRBJ1-1

DNA: TGTGCCATCAGTGGGGACAGGGTCTATGGTTACACCTTC
CDR3: CAISGDRVYGYTF
V: TRBV10-3
size: -
D: TRBD1
J: TRBJ1-2

DNA: TGTGCCAGCAGCGGGGAACTAGCGGGAGGGGATGAGCAGTTCTTC
CDR3: CASSGELAGGDEQFF
V: TRBV11-3
size: many
D: TRBD2
J: TRBJ2-1

DNA: TGCGCCAGCAGTGAAGATCGATTGGGACAGTACACCGGGGAGCTGTTTTTT
CDR3: CASSEDRLGQYTGELFF
V: TRBV6-1
size: -
D: TRBD1
J: TRBJ2-2

DNA: TGCGCCAGCAGTGAGTCGAGCCGGGTCCCCGGGGAGCTGTTTTTT
CDR3: CASSESSRVPGELFF
V: TRBV10-1
size: -
D: -
J: TRBJ2-2

DNA: TGTGCCAGCAGCCTCCGTTGGACAGGGGGACTAGCGGGGACTACCGGGGAGCTGTTTTTT
CDR3: CASSLRWTGGLAGTTGELFF
V: TRBV12-3/TRBV12-4
size: -
D: TRBD2
J: TRBJ2-2